Shown below are 10 T cell receptor beta chains from a single sample sequenced in a study of cytomegalovirus exposure and HLA in healthy donors. PCR used 60 Vbeta primers and 13 Jbeta primers. The data were produced by immunoSEQ multiplex PCR, yet TCRdb's version contains in-frame clones alone and is incomplete. The table has about 110,000 clones, around 80% seen once. What was sequenced was PBMCs. The receptors were sampled from a man aged 30 to 39 in good health and CMV-seropositive.

The chain joins TRBV9 to TRBJ1-2; D is perhaps TRBD1 (6 bases). Trimming stripped 0 bases from V and 8 bases from J, with 17 bases between. Germline values: CDR1 SGDLS, CDR2 YYNGEE. The CDR3 covers 15 residues. In DNA form, the CDR3 reads TGTGCCAGCAGCGTAGCGGCAGGGGCGGCTTACGGCTACACCTTC. Its translation is CASSVAAGAAYGYTF.

The chain uses TRBV5-5 and TRBJ2-1, with D unresolved. Trimming removed 0 bases from V and 0 bases from J, with 7 bases in between. Germline V gives CDR1 SGHKS, CDR2 YYEKEE (reference sequence). The CDR3 covers 15 residues. CDR3 DNA: TGTGCCAGCAGCTTGGGCACGAGCTCCTACAATGAGCAGTTCTTC. Its translation is CASSLGTSSYNEQFF.

This chain connects TRBV7-6 to TRBJ2-2; the D gene is possibly TRBD1 (5 bases). CDR1 and CDR2 (germline): SGHVS, FNYEAQ. CDR3 size: 14 residues. The V gene lost 7 bases and the J gene lost 0 bases, with 9 bases spanning the gap. The CDR3 DNA reads TGTGCCAGCACAGACAGATCGAACACCGGGGAGCTGTTTTTT. Translation gives CASTDRSNTGELFF.

This clone was counted a few times. This chain connects TRBV6-1 to TRBJ1-1, with TRBD1 as a possible D gene (5 bases). Germline V gives CDR1 MNHNS, CDR2 SASEGT. The CDR3 totals 14 residues. With 5 bases removed from V and 8 bases from J, the gap between germline ends came to 18 bases. The CDR3 sequence: CASSPTRQGVEAFF. CDR3 nucleotides: TGTGCCAGCAGTCCAACACGGCAGGGTGTGGAAGCTTTCTTT.

The rearrangement links TRBV19 to TRBJ2-5, with 9 positions matching TRBD2. The ends lost 8 bases at V and 1 base at J; junction bases unmatched: 2. This CDR3 region has 13 residues. From germline, CDR1 is LNHDA and CDR2 SQIVND (reference sequence). The chain's CDR3 is CASQRGAQETQYF. The DNA of the CDR3 is TGTGCCAGTCAGCGGGGGGCCCAAGAGACCCAGTACTTC.

V usage is TRBV27 and J usage is TRBJ1-1; D is perhaps TRBD1 (5 bases). Germline loops: CDR1 MNHEY, CDR2 SMNVEV (reference sequence). The CDR3 has 15 amino acids. V was trimmed by 6 bases and J by 5 bases, leaving 19 bases between them. The CDR3 nucleotides are TGTGCCAGCAGGGTCCGGACCTGGAGGGGAACTGAAGCTTTCTTT. Protein: CASRVRTWRGTEAFF.

The chain carries TRBV5-6 and TRBJ1-2; 8 nucleotides match TRBD1. Trimming took 1 base from V and 8 from J; bases not matched to a gene: 13. The germline CDR1 and CDR2 sequences are SGHDT and YYEEEE. The CDR3 is 16 residues long. The CDR3 protein is CASSLYQGASPEGYTF. As DNA, the CDR3 is TGTGCCAGCAGCTTGTATCAGGGGGCGAGCCCGGAGGGCTACACCTTC.

The CDR3 bases are TGCAGCGTTGAAGGCACAGGGAGTATCTACAATGAGCAGTTCTTC. This encodes CSVEGTGSIYNEQFF. The chain couples TRBV29-1 to TRBJ2-1; D is possibly TRBD1 (6 bases). V was clipped by 1 base and J by 3 bases, with 13 bases between them. Germline CDR1 SQVTM, CDR2 ANQGSEA. The CDR3 runs to 15 residues.

Written as DNA, the CDR3 is TGCGCCAGCAGCTTTAACGAGGTGTCCTACGAGCAGTACTTC. Protein: CASSFNEVSYEQYF. The J gene is TRBJ2-7, the V gene TRBV5-1; D uncertain. V lost 2 bases and J lost 1, with 10 bases in between. The CDR3 is 14 residues long. Germline lookup yields CDR1 SGHRS and CDR2 YFSETQ.

This clone was counted a few times. The chain is built from TRBV6-1 and TRBJ1-2; 8 positions match TRBD1. Trimming at V came to 1 base and at J to 7 bases, leaving 5 bases not matched to a gene. The germline gives CDR1 MNHNS, CDR2 SASEGT. The length of the CDR3 is 14 residues. CDR3 nucleotide sequence: TGTGCCAGCAGTGAAGGCCAGGGGGCAAGTGGCTACACCTTC. Amino acid sequence: CASSEGQGASGYTF.